The TCR beta chain under discussion was sequenced for a study of blood T cells in healthy people across ages. A sample-barcoded 5' primer and a J-beta primer mix were used in a second PCR of roughly 6 to 11 cycles. TCRdb re-derived calls from the 5' RACE reads in MiXCR, one entry per CDR3 protein. The table records approximately 810,000 distinct CDR3 sequences, 29% of them present only once. This clonotype has at least ten counts. Germline CDR1 and CDR2: SGHTA and FQGNSA. This CDR3 is 15 amino acids long. Trimming cost V 3 bases and J 5 bases; bases outside gene matches: 4. This TCR was sampled from an elderly woman in good health. This chain links TRBV7-2 with TRBJ1-5, with TRBD1 identical over 10 bases. What was sequenced was blood. This CDR3 is CASSLGQGNYQPQHF. As DNA, the CDR3 is TGTGCCAGCAGCTTGGGACAGGGGAACTATCAGCCCCAGCATTTT. Full variable domain (missing parts from reference TRBV7-2 and TRBJ1-5): GAGVSQSPSNKVTEKGKDVELRCDPISGHTALYWYRQSLGQGLEFLIYFQGNSAPDKSGLPSDRFSAERTGGSVSTLTIQRTQQEDSAVYLCASSLGQGNYQPQHFGDGTRLSIL.